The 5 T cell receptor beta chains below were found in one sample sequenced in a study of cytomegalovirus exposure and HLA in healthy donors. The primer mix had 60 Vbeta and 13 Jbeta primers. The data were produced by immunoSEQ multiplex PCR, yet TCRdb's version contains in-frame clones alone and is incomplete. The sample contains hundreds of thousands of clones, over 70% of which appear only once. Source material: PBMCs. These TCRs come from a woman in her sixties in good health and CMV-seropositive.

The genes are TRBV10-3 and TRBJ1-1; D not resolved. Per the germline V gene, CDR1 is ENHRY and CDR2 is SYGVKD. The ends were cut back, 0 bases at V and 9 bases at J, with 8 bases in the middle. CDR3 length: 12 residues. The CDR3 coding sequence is TGTGCCATCAGTGAGTCGACAAAGAAAGCTTTCTTT. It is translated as CAISESTKKAFF.

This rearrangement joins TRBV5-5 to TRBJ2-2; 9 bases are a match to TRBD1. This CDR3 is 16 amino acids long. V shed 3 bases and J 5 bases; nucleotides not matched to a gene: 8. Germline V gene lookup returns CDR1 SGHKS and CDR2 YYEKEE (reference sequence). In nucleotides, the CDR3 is TGTGCCAGCAGCTCAAGACAGGGGGTCGGTACCGGGGAGCTGTTTTTT. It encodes CASSSRQGVGTGELFF.

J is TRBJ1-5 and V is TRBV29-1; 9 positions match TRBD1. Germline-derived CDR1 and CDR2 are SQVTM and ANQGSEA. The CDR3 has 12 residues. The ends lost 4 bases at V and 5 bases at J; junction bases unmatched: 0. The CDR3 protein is CSVGQGDQPQHF. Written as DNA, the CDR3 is TGCAGCGTTGGACAGGGGGATCAGCCCCAGCATTTT.

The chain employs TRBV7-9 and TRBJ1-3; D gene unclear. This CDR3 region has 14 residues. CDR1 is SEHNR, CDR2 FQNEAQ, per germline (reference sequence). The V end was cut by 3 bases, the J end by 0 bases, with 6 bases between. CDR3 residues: CASSLGHSGNTIYF. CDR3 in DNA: TGTGCCAGCAGCTTGGGCCACTCTGGAAACACCATATATTTT.

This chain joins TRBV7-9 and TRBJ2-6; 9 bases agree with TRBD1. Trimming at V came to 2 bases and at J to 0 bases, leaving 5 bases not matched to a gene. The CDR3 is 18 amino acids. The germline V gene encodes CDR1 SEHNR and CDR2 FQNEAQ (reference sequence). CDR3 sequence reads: CASSLRGQGVSGANVLTF. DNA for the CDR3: TGTGCCAGCAGCTTAAGGGGACAGGGTGTCTCTGGGGCCAACGTCCTGACTTTC.